Listed below are T cell receptor beta chains from one sample, sequenced in a study of blood T cell repertoires in COVID-19. TCRdb's table, derived via immunoSEQ multiplex PCR, lists solely in-frame clones and lacks some. The sample records 200,000 to 250,000 clones, 70% to 90% being singletons. Sequenced sample: peripheral blood. The receptor source for this set is a man in his thirties or forties with COVID-19, enrolled during active disease. CDR3s include the opening cysteine and the closing phenylalanine or tryptophan. The D gene is left open where the match is weak. Size values are once, few and many counts, or a class for expanded clones, and some rows have none.

v_gene	j_gene	abundance	d_gene	CDR3nt	CDR3aa
TRBV5-1	TRBJ2-7	.	.	TGCGCCAGCAGCTTCCTCCCCGGGACACAGTTTTCGGTCTACGAGCAGTACTTC	CASSFLPGTQFSVYEQYF
TRBV28	TRBJ1-4	.	TRBD1	TGTGCCAGCAGCATCCCCGGGACAGGGTACGAAAAACTGTTTTTT	CASSIPGTGYEKLFF
TRBV7-9	TRBJ2-5	once	TRBD1	TGTGCCAGCAGCTTAAGACAGGGAGTAGGAGAGACCCAGTACTTC	CASSLRQGVGETQYF
TRBV7-2	TRBJ2-7	.	TRBD1	TGTGCCAGCAGTCCACAGGGGTCCCACGAGCAGTACTTC	CASSPQGSHEQYF
TRBV5-8	TRBJ1-5	few	TRBD1	TGTGCCAGCAGCTCAGGAATATGGACAGGGGTCAATCAGCCCCAGCATTTT	CASSSGIWTGVNQPQHF
TRBV7-2	TRBJ2-7	many	.	TGTGCCAGCAGCGCCGCGCGAGGGAAATACGAGCAGTACTTC	CASSAARGKYEQYF
TRBV7-3	TRBJ2-5	.	.	TGTGCCAGCAGCTCCGACTCGGGGGCCCAGTACTTC	CASSSDSGAQYF
TRBV25-1	TRBJ1-2	.	TRBD1	TGTGCCAGCAGTGAACGACAGGGGGCGAGAGGCTACACCTTC	CASSERQGARGYTF
TRBV7-7	TRBJ2-1	.	TRBD2	TGTGCCAGCAGCTTACTAGCGGGGGTTAGTGAGCAGTTCTTC	CASSLLAGVSEQFF
TRBV6-6	TRBJ1-2	.	TRBD1	TGTGCCGCGGGTGAAGGGGGCGAACTTAACTATGGCTACACCTTC	CAAGEGGELNYGYTF
TRBV3-1/TRBV3-2	TRBJ2-5	.	.	TGTGCCAGCAGCCAAGATCTGACAGTCCAAGAGACCCAGTACTTC	CASSQDLTVQETQYF
TRBV19	TRBJ1-1	.	.	TGTGCCAGTAGTGACCCGCGGGGCGCACCGAACACTGAAGCTTTCTTT	CASSDPRGAPNTEAFF
TRBV7-2	TRBJ1-1	.	TRBD1	TGTGCCAGCAGCTTAATCCCACAGGGGCGCACTGAAGCTTTCTTT	CASSLIPQGRTEAFF
TRBV12-5	TRBJ1-1	.	.	TGTGCTAGTGGTTTGAGGGGCCGGAACACTGAAGCTTTCTTT	CASGLRGRNTEAFF
TRBV9	TRBJ2-6	.	.	TGTGCCAGCAGCGTAGTGAGCTGGTCTGGGGCCAACGTCCTGACTTTC	CASSVVSWSGANVLTF